The clone carrying this TCR beta chain was observed once. The data stem from a study of cytomegalovirus exposure and HLA in healthy donors. The length of the CDR3 is 13 residues. The J segment lost 5 bases and the V segment lost 11 bases, leaving 9 bases of the junction unmatched. Germline CDR1 reads MNHEY; CDR2 reads SVGAGI. The PCR had 60 Vbeta and 13 Jbeta primers. Repertoires were generated with immunoSEQ multiplex PCR, while TCRdb's copy carries only in-frame clones and drops some. This sample has 95,000 to 150,000 clones; around 80% occur once, and the top ten carry roughly 1.2%. The sequence derives from a female donor in good health and CMV-seronegative. Specimen: PBMCs. The chain combines TRBV6-5 with TRBJ2-7, with TRBD2 matching 10 bases. The CDR3 reads CAVRGTSANEQYF. CDR3 coding DNA: TGTGCCGTACGGGGGACTAGCGCCAACGAGCAGTACTTC.